This entry concerns a single T cell receptor (beta chain). Its binding antigen is unknown. Within one base of it there is no much larger clone, and no base qualities were kept. This record belongs to a study of blood T cells in healthy people across ages (dated by TCRdb to the mid-2010s). About the investigation overall: In model experiments, roughly one uniquely barcoded TCR beta cDNA molecule per two T cells was captured by template switching. To track age-related changes in TCR beta repertoire diversity, the study relied on deep sequencing normalized with unique cDNA molecular identifiers. Donors were grouped into four age groups: young (average approximately 16 years), middle-aged (less than 40), aged (roughly 62) and long-lived (about 89). To avoid experimental bias, donors of different ages were randomly spread across the sequencing lanes. For two donors (one aged 18 to 30 and one aged 80 or older), the study analyzed two additional independent replicas of 1 million unique cDNA reads from the same blood draw. Study-level results and caveats: Total diversity estimates from one million sequenced T cells were considered lower bounds and underestimates. Observed TCR beta diversity per million T cells fell roughly linearly with age, and a significant reduction was already apparent by age around 40. There was a strong correlation between observed TCR beta diversity and the percentage of naive T cells measured by flow cytometry. Compared with the aged group, the long-lived group had more naive CD4+ T cells, fewer expanded clones and increased TCR diversity, suggesting age selection. Because donor CMV infection status was unknown, age-related changes in expanded clonotypes were potentially confounded. Conclusive comparison of naive and antigen-experienced compartments was prevented by the profiling of bulk unsorted PBMCs.

The library was made by 5' RACE. This sample was sequenced with an Illumina HiSeq 2500. A second PCR of about 7 to 12 cycles was performed with a sample-barcoded 5' primer and a J-beta primer mix. Each TCR beta cDNA molecule received a unique molecular identifier from a template-switch 5' adaptor carrying 12 random nucleotides. Each sample yielded at least 2.5 million CDR3-containing paired-end reads. All of the RNA was converted into first-strand cDNA using the Mint cDNA synthesis kit, with a TRBC-specific oligonucleotide serving as the primer. Following uracil-DNA glycosylase treatment, all cDNA underwent a first 18-cycle PCR with the universal primers M1SS and BC2_uni_R. The authors' analysis ran thus. Each sample was normalized by randomly selecting 1 million high-quality reads, each carrying a distinct molecular identifier. Instead of being binned into consensus sequences, reads with shared molecular identifiers were discarded. MiTCR, run with a Q25 quality threshold and the strictest error-elimination algorithm, handled CDR3 identification, clonotype clustering and error correction. Lower-bound total TCR beta diversity was estimated with a nonparametric unseen species model using Euler transformation. TCRdb reanalyzed the raw reads on its own, using fastp at Q25 for trimming and MiXCR for clone calling, and kept in-frame beta chains. For every CDR3 protein sequence, its rows merge into one entry that carries the most common genes and DNA. These V and J calls rely on TCRdb rather than the paper's analysis. This sample holds approximately 800,000 distinct CDR3 sequences; about 42% were observed only once. The ten biggest clones cover about a sixth of the sample.

From its cysteine to its phenylalanine, the CDR3 spans 12 amino acids. The only DNA kept is the CDR3, 36 bases in frame from the first base. CDR1 and CDR2 were assigned from the germline V gene as SQVTM and ANQGSEA. The trim is 8 bases for V and 3 bases for J, with a gap of 14 bases between the germline ends. The approximately 41 donors, aged about 6 to 100 years, were systemically healthy Caucasian individuals from Russia. About 10 milliliters of peripheral blood were collected from each donor into EDTA-treated Vacutainer tubes. PBMCs were isolated by Ficoll-Paque density-gradient centrifugation, with at least 6 million obtained per sample. Total RNA was extracted from PBMCs with Trizol reagent, with at least 5 micrograms obtained per sample. Naive CD45RAhigh/CD27high T cell percentages were measured by flow cytometry on a PBMC aliquot from every donor.

The chain employs TRBV29-1 and TRBJ2-7; TRBD1 is possibly the D segment (5 matching bases). What was sequenced was blood. This sequence was found in an elderly man in good health. The nucleotide sequence reads TGCAGCTTCAGGGCGGACGGCTACGAGCAGTACTTC. This gives the protein CSFRADGYEQYF.